Shown below are 28 T cell receptor beta chains from a single sample sequenced in a study of blood T cell repertoires in COVID-19. Clones were sequenced by immunoSEQ multiplex PCR, and TCRdb holds only the in-frame ones, with some missing. Seen here are roughly 150,000 clones, around 85% observed once, and the top ten hold 6.5% to 7.5%. Sequencing was performed on peripheral blood. These TCRs come from an elderly man with COVID-19, enrolled during active disease.

The V gene is TRBV2, the J gene TRBJ2-2, with 9 positions matching TRBD1. Germline V gene data show CDR1 as SNHLY and CDR2 as FYNNEI. The CDR3 is 15 amino acids. Trimming cost V 6 bases and J 4 bases; bases outside gene matches: 6. The CDR3 DNA reads as TGTGCCAGCAGGCCCGGACAGGGGCCCACCGGGGAGCTGTTTTTT. This sequence encodes CASRPGQGPTGELFF.

The chain links TRBV6-1 to TRBJ2-2; 8 bases fit TRBD1. Germline CDR1 and CDR2: MNHNS and SASEGT. This CDR3 comprises 18 residues. With 4 bases clipped from V and 5 bases from J, the junction kept 15 bases outside the gene matches. In nucleotides, the CDR3 is TGTGCCAGCAGTGCCGGTGGAGAGGCAGGGGGCGGGACCGGGGAGCTGTTTTTT. The encoded protein is CASSAGGEAGGGTGELFF.

This clone has just one count. V usage is TRBV11-2 and J usage is TRBJ2-4, with D unresolved. The V end lost 7 bases, the J end lost 0 bases, and 13 bases lay between the germline ends. CDR1 SGHAT and CDR2 FQNNGV come from the germline V gene. The CDR3 spans 15 residues. The CDR3 coding sequence is TGTGCCAGCAAGTCTGAGGCGTTAGCCAAAAACATTCAGTACTTC. Translation: CASKSEALAKNIQYF.

This clone was detected a few times. Other DNA variants within this sample encode the same CDR3. The CDR3 coding sequence is TGTGCCAGCAGCTTAAGCGGGCAGGGGGCCACTGAAGCTTTCTTT. Translating gives CASSLSGQGATEAFF. The chain carries TRBV7-9 and TRBJ1-1; 8 positions agree with TRBD1. Germline CDR1 is SEHNR and CDR2 is FQNEAQ (reference sequence). The CDR3 has 15 residues. The J segment lost 4 bases and the V segment lost 2 bases, leaving 6 bases of the junction unmatched.

The chain has TRBV2 and TRBJ1-2, with D possibly TRBD1 on 6 matching bases. CDR3 length equals 15 residues. Trimming took off 6 bases at V and 0 bases at J, with 14 bases between the two ends. CDR1 and CDR2 from the germline V gene are SNHLY and FYNNEI. The CDR3 loop is CASSPQGFSNYGYTF. The CDR3 DNA sequence: TGTGCCAGCAGCCCTCAGGGGTTCTCTAACTATGGCTACACCTTC.

The chain employs TRBV2 and TRBJ2-7; 10 positions match TRBD1. Germline V CDR1 and CDR2: SNHLY, FYNNEI. Losses at the gene ends were 6 bases for V and 1 base for J; bases not matched to a gene: 3. The CDR3 loop spans 14 amino acids. The DNA for the CDR3 is TGTGCCAGCAGAGTGGACAGGGGGTCCTACGAGCAGTACTTC. Amino acid sequence: CASRVDRGSYEQYF.

This clone occurred once. Here the CDR3 DNA reads TGTGCCAGCAGTGCGGGATGGGGGGTGGCGGAATTGTCTGGAAACACCATATATTTT. Translation: CASSAGWGVAELSGNTIYF. The chain is built from TRBV6-1 and TRBJ1-3, with TRBD1 as a possible D gene (5 bases). V lost 4 bases, J lost 1 base, and 23 bases lay in between. Germline V gene data show CDR1 as MNHNS and CDR2 as SASEGT. This CDR3 has 19 amino acids.

The rearrangement links TRBV19 to TRBJ2-5; perhaps TRBD2 as D (6 bases). CDR1 and CDR2 (germline): LNHDA, SQIVND (reference sequence). The V end lost 1 base, the J end lost 5 bases, and 14 bases lay between the germline ends. The CDR3 covers 15 residues. The CDR3 loop is CASSIGSGETETQYF. In nucleotides, the CDR3 is TGTGCCAGTAGTATAGGGTCGGGGGAAACGGAGACCCAGTACTTC.

The J gene is TRBJ1-2, the V gene TRBV23-1; no firm D call. TRBV23-1 is an ORF for which the function is uncertain. There are 9 residues in the CDR3. The CDR3 sequence is CALPGGYTF. The CDR3 coding sequence is TGCGCTCTTCCCGGGGGCTACACCTTC.

The rearrangement uses TRBV24-1 and TRBJ1-2; 7 bases fit TRBD1. V was clipped by 2 bases and J by 7 bases; unmatched bases: 6. The CDR3 extends over 14 amino acids. The germline CDR1 and CDR2 sequences are KGHDR and SFDVKD. CDR3 in amino acids: CATSDSAGGSGYTF. In DNA form, the CDR3 reads TGTGCCACCAGTGATTCGGCAGGGGGATCTGGCTACACCTTC.

The table lists this clone with a count of one. The chain has TRBV2 and TRBJ2-5, with D tentatively TRBD1 (6 bases). The CDR3 length is 15 residues. The V and J ends lost 6 bases and 1 base respectively, with 15 bases between them. Germline values: CDR1 SNHLY, CDR2 FYNNEI. CDR3: CASSEGTGSQETQYF. In DNA form, the CDR3 reads TGTGCCAGCAGCGAGGGAACAGGGAGCCAAGAGACCCAGTACTTC.

This rearrangement joins TRBV5-4 to TRBJ2-5, with 12 bases matching TRBD2. From germline, CDR1 is SGHNT and CDR2 YYREEE (reference sequence). J lost 5 bases, V lost 0 bases, and 8 bases had no gene match. This CDR3 has 17 residues. The CDR3 DNA reads TGTGCCAGCAGCTTGGCCCCTAGCGGGGGGGGCAGGGAGACCCAGTACTTC. This sequence encodes CASSLAPSGGGRETQYF.

The count of this clone is one. The V gene is TRBV7-2, the J gene TRBJ1-4; TRBD1 might be the D (5 bases). CDR1 is SGHTA, CDR2 FQGNSA, per germline. Trimming cost V 3 bases and J 3 bases, with 8 bases left between them. The CDR3 runs 14 residues. CDR3: CASSFGGANEKLFF. The CDR3 coding sequence is TGTGCCAGCAGCTTCGGGGGGGCTAATGAAAAACTGTTTTTT.

The genes are TRBV7-2 and TRBJ2-5, with 8 bases lining up with TRBD1. The CDR3 runs 15 residues. V shed 2 bases, J shed 5 bases, and the junction held 7 bases outside the gene matches. CDR1 SGHTA and CDR2 FQGNSA come from the germline V gene. Here the CDR3 reads CASSLQGAGSETQYF. The CDR3 nucleotides are TGTGCCAGCAGCTTACAGGGGGCAGGCTCGGAGACCCAGTACTTC.

V gene TRBV2 combines with J gene TRBJ1-2; 9 nucleotides agree with TRBD1. Germline V CDR1 and CDR2: SNHLY, FYNNEI. V lost 11 bases, J lost 1 base, and 5 bases stayed unmatched. The CDR3 sequence is 13 residues long. The CDR3 sequence is CAGSGQGNYGYTF. CDR3 sequence (DNA): TGTGCCGGGTCGGGACAGGGTAACTATGGCTACACCTTC.

This clone was seen more than once but under ten times. V and J are TRBV4-1 and TRBJ1-2; D remains unclear. The V and J ends lost 1 base and 2 bases respectively, with 8 bases between them. This CDR3 has 14 residues. The V gene's germline CDR1 is MGHRA and CDR2 YSYEKL. The CDR3 region is CASSQGWQNYGYTF. CDR3 bases: TGCGCCAGCAGCCAAGGGTGGCAAAACTATGGCTACACCTTC.

The chain is built from TRBV10-1 and TRBJ1-2; D perhaps matches TRBD1 (5 bases). Germline lookup yields CDR1 WNHNN and CDR2 SYGVQD (reference sequence). The CDR3 spans 13 residues. V was shortened by 2 bases and J by 4 bases, with 8 bases between the two germline ends. The CDR3 reads CASSEQGTYGYTF. The CDR3 region has the DNA TGCGCCAGCAGTGAGCAGGGTACCTATGGCTACACCTTC.

The chain employs TRBV3-1 (or the pseudogene TRBV3-2) and TRBJ1-1, with D hard to call. The CDR3 has 14 amino acids. The germline V gene has CDR1 LGHDT and CDR2 YNNKEL (reference sequence). The ends were cut back, 4 bases at V and 8 bases at J, with 17 bases in the middle. CDR3 in amino acids: CASSPHAGRAEAFF. The CDR3, as DNA: TGTGCCAGCAGCCCACACGCAGGCAGAGCCGAAGCTTTCTTT.

The chain carries TRBV19 and TRBJ2-2, with D tentatively TRBD2 (5 bases). V was cut by 2 bases and J by 3 bases, with 7 bases left in between. From germline, CDR1 is LNHDA and CDR2 SQIVND (reference sequence). The CDR3 runs 14 residues. The CDR3 DNA follows: TGTGCCAGTAGTATAACGGGGTACACCGGGGAGCTGTTTTTT. This encodes CASSITGYTGELFF.

This chain links TRBV7-9 with TRBJ1-2; no definite D call. The CDR3 runs to 12 residues. Germline assignment: CDR1 SEHNR and CDR2 FQNEAQ (reference sequence). Trimming stripped 4 bases from V and 1 base from J, with 4 bases between. This chain's CDR3 is CASSYINYGYTF. Here the CDR3 DNA reads TGTGCCAGCAGCTATATTAACTATGGCTACACCTTC.

J is TRBJ2-1 and V is TRBV4-3, with TRBD2 matching 9 bases. Germline V lookup: CDR1 LGHNA, CDR2 YSLEER. V lost 3 bases, J lost 5 bases, and 5 bases stayed unmatched. The CDR3 is made up of 15 amino acids. CDR3: CASSHRLAGNNEQFF. The CDR3 DNA reads as TGCGCCAGCAGCCACCGGCTAGCGGGAAACAATGAGCAGTTCTTC.

This chain connects TRBV3-1 (or the pseudogene TRBV3-2) to TRBJ2-7; D is ambiguous. Trimming stripped 1 base from V and 5 bases from J, with 6 bases between. This CDR3 contains 12 residues. Germline-derived CDR1 and CDR2 are LGHDT and YNNKEL (reference sequence). CDR3 bases: TGTGCCAGCAGCCAAGCGAGTGACGAGCAGTACTTC. Its translation: CASSQASDEQYF.

V and J are TRBV6-5 and TRBJ1-1, with D tentatively TRBD1 (6 bases). CDR1 and CDR2 (germline): MNHEY, SVGAGI. Trimming took 2 bases from V and 1 from J, leaving 11 bases between them. This CDR3 comprises 15 residues. The CDR3 sequence: CASSYRGSRNTEAFF. In nucleotides, the CDR3 is TGTGCCAGCAGTTACAGGGGGTCTCGGAACACTGAAGCTTTCTTT.

In its sample, this clone was seen once. V and J are TRBV7-8 and TRBJ1-1, with 10 bases lining up with TRBD1. Trimming removed 3 bases from V and 5 bases from J; junction bases left unmatched: 3. This CDR3 has 14 amino acids. Germline V gene data show CDR1 as SGHVS and CDR2 as FQNEAQ. The CDR3 spells CASSLPDRGTEAFF. In DNA, the CDR3 is TGTGCCAGCAGCTTGCCGGACAGGGGGACTGAAGCTTTCTTT.

The rearrangement links TRBV28 to TRBJ1-1; TRBD1 matches at 7 bases. This CDR3 comprises 16 residues. The germline V gene encodes CDR1 MDHEN and CDR2 SYDVKM. V lost 3 bases and J lost 4; bases outside the gene matches: 11. DNA of the CDR3: TGTGCCAGCAGTTTCGGCTTATTCAGGGGGAGCACTGAAGCTTTCTTT. It encodes CASSFGLFRGSTEAFF.

This chain links TRBV2 with TRBJ2-5, with D possibly matching TRBD1 (5 bases). Looked up from germline, CDR1 is SNHLY and CDR2 is FYNNEI. CDR3 size: 11 residues. The CDR3 DNA sequence: TGTGCTTCAGGGATCCGAGAGACCCAGTACTTC. Encoded protein: CASGIRETQYF.

The rearrangement links TRBV5-4 to TRBJ1-1, with 10 bases lining up with TRBD1. Looked up from germline, CDR1 is SGHNT and CDR2 is YYREEE (reference sequence). Trimming removed 5 bases from V and 4 bases from J; junction bases left unmatched: 5. This CDR3 region has 14 residues. The CDR3 sequence: CASSPGQGITEAFF. In DNA, the CDR3 is TGTGCCAGCAGTCCGGGACAGGGGATCACTGAAGCTTTCTTT.

V is TRBV6-5 and J is TRBJ1-2, with 7 bases fitting TRBD1. The CDR3 is 15 amino acids. Germline trimming cut 5 bases from V and 1 base from J; bases unmatched to any gene: 7. Germline loops: CDR1 MNHEY, CDR2 SVGAGI. The CDR3 nucleotides are TGTGCCAGCAGTCCACTACGGGACAGTAACTATGGCTACACCTTC. This encodes CASSPLRDSNYGYTF.